The source of this TCR beta chain is a study of post-analysis software for immune sequencing data. As for the study in general: The cohort encompassed relapsing-remitting, secondary progressive and progressive-relapsing multiple sclerosis disease courses.

Libraries were made from TCR beta cDNA, and they carried unique molecular identifiers. A single record per CDR3 protein comes from TCRdb applying MiXCR to the PCR reads. The data show about 560,000 distinct CDR3 sequences, with roughly 45% seen just once and more than 1.5% held by the top ten. Study observations and caveats: Samples from one preparation batch, clustered by F measure, grouped strongly together. In patients, TRBV5-6, TRBV5-1 and TRBV20-1 belonged to roughly five TRBV segments found more frequently than in controls.

As to this clonotype: The antigen remains undetermined. Given the absence of the conserved phenylalanine or tryptophan at the CDR3 end, a read error is likely.

Trimming removed 1 base at V and 5 bases at J, with 9 bases between. The CDR3 has 14 residues. Germline CDR1 MNHNS, CDR2 SASEGT. The sequenced sample consisted of blood. The V gene is TRBV6-1, the J gene TRBJ1-5; D is perhaps TRBD1 (5 bases). The receptor was isolated from a girl aged 5 to 17 with multiple sclerosis. CDR3 DNA sequence: TGTGCCAGCAGTGAAGTGGGGGAGGATCAGCCCCAGCATTGT. This gives the protein CASSEVGEDQPQHC.